A single sample gave rise to the 9 T cell receptor beta chains below, sequenced in a study of T cells after yellow fever vaccination. MiXCR, run by TCRdb on the 5' RACE reads, gives a single entry per CDR3 protein. The sample includes 200,000 to 300,000 distinct CDR3 sequences, approximately 6.3% seen only once; the top ten take roughly 1%. Sequencing used CD4+ T cells sorted from PBMCs, obtained on the day of the yellow fever booster vaccination. These receptor sequences come from a man aged 25-45 years who received the YFV17D yellow fever vaccine.

The table lists this clonotype with a few counts. This chain connects TRBV7-9 to TRBJ2-1; 7 positions agree with TRBD2. The CDR3 runs to 16 residues. J gave up 2 bases and V 5 bases, and 9 bases lay outside the gene matches. Per germline, CDR1 SEHNR and CDR2 FQNEAQ (reference sequence). The chain's CDR3 is CASSQIAGVTYNEQFF. As DNA, the CDR3 is TGTGCCAGCAGCCAAATTGCGGGAGTGACCTACAATGAGCAGTTCTTC.

This clonotype was detected ten times or more. V usage is TRBV18 and J usage is TRBJ2-3, with D tentatively TRBD2 (6 bases). There are 17 residues in the CDR3. V shed 3 bases and J shed 7 bases, with 23 bases lying between them. Germline V gene sequence: CDR1 KGHSH, CDR2 LQKENI. Here the CDR3 reads CASSPNERLVRPNTQYF. In DNA, the CDR3 is TGTGCCAGCTCACCGAACGAGAGACTAGTTCGACCCAATACGCAGTATTTT.

This clonotype was counted at least ten times. The chain carries TRBV20-1 and TRBJ2-7, with a tentative D call TRBD2 (5 bases). Trimming removed 8 bases at V and 7 bases at J, with 18 bases between. Germline-derived CDR1 and CDR2 are DFQATT and SNEGSKA (reference sequence). The CDR3 totals 12 residues. Here the CDR3 DNA reads TGCAGTTTCAAGAGCGGTCCCGGGGAGCAGTACTTC. Translation gives CSFKSGPGEQYF.

The V gene is TRBV10-3, the J gene TRBJ2-3, with 10 nucleotides matching TRBD1. The CDR3 sequence is 14 residues long. The V segment lost 6 bases and the J segment 5 bases; nucleotides outside the gene matches: 5. The germline gives CDR1 ENHRY, CDR2 SYGVKD. CDR3 in DNA: TGTGCCATCAGAGGACAGGGGGACGGAGATACGCAGTATTTT. This encodes CAIRGQGDGDTQYF.

V usage is TRBV25-1 and J usage is TRBJ1-2; no firm D call. Germline V gene sequence: CDR1 MGHDK, CDR2 SYGVNS. CDR3 length: 11 amino acids. The V end lost 6 bases, the J end lost 7 bases, and 9 bases lay between the germline ends. The CDR3 spells CASRALGGYTF. DNA for the CDR3: TGTGCCAGCAGGGCTCTGGGTGGCTACACCTTC.

This clonotype was seen many times. The CDR3 sequence: CASSLTSASYEQYF. DNA for the CDR3: TGTGCCAGCAGCCTCACTAGCGCTTCCTACGAGCAGTACTTC. The chain carries TRBV7-9 and TRBJ2-7, with TRBD2 matching 7 bases. With 5 bases clipped from V and 1 base from J, the junction kept 5 bases outside the gene matches. The CDR3 covers 14 residues. Germline V CDR1 and CDR2: SEHNR, FQNEAQ (reference sequence).

The chain combines TRBV20-1 with TRBJ2-3; D is ambiguous. The germline V gene has CDR1 DFQATT and CDR2 SNEGSKA (reference sequence). V lost 1 base, J lost 0 bases, and 11 bases lay in between. This CDR3 is 15 amino acids long. The CDR3 loop reads CSARGAAASTDTQYF. As DNA, the CDR3 is TGCAGTGCTAGAGGGGCCGCGGCGAGCACAGATACGCAGTATTTT.

This chain joins TRBV5-1 and TRBJ1-1; weak D call: TRBD1 (5 bases). CDR3 length: 15 residues. Trimming left V 4 bases short and J 4 bases short, with 17 bases between. Germline values: CDR1 SGHRS, CDR2 YFSETQ. The CDR3 DNA sequence: TGCGCCAGCAGCCCAACGCAGGGCGGAGGCACTGAAGCTTTCTTT. Protein: CASSPTQGGGTEAFF. The full variable domain, in which reference TRBV5-1 and TRBJ1-1 provide the parts outside the CDR3, is KAGVTQTPRYLIKTRGQQVTLSCSPISGHRSVSWYQQTPGQGLQFLFEYFSETQRNKGNFPGRFSGRQFSNSRSEMNVSTLELGDSALYLCASSPTQGGGTEAFFGQGTRLTVV.

This clonotype was detected many times. This sequence joins TRBV7-2 and TRBJ2-1, with unresolved D. There are 14 residues in the CDR3. Trimming took off 1 base at V and 7 bases at J, with 11 bases between the two ends. The germline CDR1 and CDR2 sequences are SGHTA and FQGNSA. The chain's CDR3 is CASSLERIQNEQFF. The CDR3 nucleotides are TGTGCCAGCAGCTTAGAAAGGATTCAAAATGAGCAGTTCTTC.